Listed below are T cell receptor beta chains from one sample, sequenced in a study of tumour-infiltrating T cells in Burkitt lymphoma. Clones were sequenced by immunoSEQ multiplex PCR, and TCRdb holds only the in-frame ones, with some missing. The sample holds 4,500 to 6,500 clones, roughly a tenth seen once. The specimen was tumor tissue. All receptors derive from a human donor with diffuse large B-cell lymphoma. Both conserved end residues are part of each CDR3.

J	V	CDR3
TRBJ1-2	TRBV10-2	CASSERGEIYGYTF
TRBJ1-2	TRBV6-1	CASSERTGHYGYTF
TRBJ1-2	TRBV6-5	CASSYSKVWNYGYTF
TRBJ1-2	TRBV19	CASSIDPRRDGYTF
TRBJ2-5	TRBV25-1	CASSTRTGGRLRTQYF
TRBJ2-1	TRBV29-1	CSVEGPEGRQFF
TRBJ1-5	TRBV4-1	CASSRDRESNQPQHF
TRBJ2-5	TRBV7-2	CASSPRGGETQYF
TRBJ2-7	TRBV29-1	CSVGMGGNEQYF
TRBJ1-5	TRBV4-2	CASSQDWNSNQPQHF
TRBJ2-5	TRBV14	CASSQDLVWSPEETQYF
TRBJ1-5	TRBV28	CASRTALQPQHF
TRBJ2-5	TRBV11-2	CASRGTGGETQYF
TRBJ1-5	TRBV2	CASSEPGGPVLGLAIKPQHF
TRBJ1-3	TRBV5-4	CASSRTGAGNTIYF
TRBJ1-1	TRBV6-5	CASSYGEDTEAFF
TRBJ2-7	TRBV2	CASTSATHSGKQYF
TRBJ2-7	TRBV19	CASSLTSGGPHEQYF
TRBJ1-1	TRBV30	CAWSLQESEAFF
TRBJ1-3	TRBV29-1	CSVDVGNTIYF
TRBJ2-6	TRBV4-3	CASSQIRGIGANVLTF
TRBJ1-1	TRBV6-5	CASRDVQGLGAEAFF
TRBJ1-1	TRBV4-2	CASSQDQGLGAFF
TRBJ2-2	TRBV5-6	CASSFPRGELFF
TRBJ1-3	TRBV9	CASSYTGGASSGNTIYF
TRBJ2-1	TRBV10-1	CASSENLGYNEQFF
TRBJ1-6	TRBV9	CASILGWTPRGSYNSPLHF
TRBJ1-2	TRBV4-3	CASSQEIQGYSYGYTF
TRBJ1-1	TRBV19	CASSTTGEAFF
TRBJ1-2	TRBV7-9	CASSLSALGETYGYTF
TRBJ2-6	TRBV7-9	CASHRSAGANVLTF
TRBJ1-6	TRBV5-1	CASRPTGPSSPLHF
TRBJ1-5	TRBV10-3	CATRQGDQPQHF
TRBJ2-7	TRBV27	CASKPTGTYEQYF
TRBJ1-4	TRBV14	CASSLGLGVGEKLFF
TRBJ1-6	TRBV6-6	CASSLDRGYSPLHF
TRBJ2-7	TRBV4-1	CASNQRTSGSYEQYF
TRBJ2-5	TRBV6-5	CASSYEAGVQETQYF
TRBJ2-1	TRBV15	CATREDRVGDEQFF
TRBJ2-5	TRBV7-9	CASVGMGQPSAETQYF
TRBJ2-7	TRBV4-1	CASSQGPWALEEQYF
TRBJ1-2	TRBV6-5	CASSLGQGFGYTF
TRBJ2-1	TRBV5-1	CASSLQAGNEQFF
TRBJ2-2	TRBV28	CASRIRPQSGELFF
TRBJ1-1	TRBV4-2	CASNSPGAGRDTEAFF
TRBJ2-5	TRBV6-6	CASRGFAGALGTQYF
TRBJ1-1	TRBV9	CASSPGQTNTEAFF
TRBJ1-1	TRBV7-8	CASSFTEMNTEAFF